The text below deals with one TCR beta chain. Participants were aged about 18 to 95 years, lived in about two dozen US areas, and enrolled virtually. Cohorts were based on clinical histories the participants reported. Contact with a PCR-confirmed or clinician-diagnosed COVID-19 case occurred within 2 weeks of entry. The sample comes from a study of blood T cell repertoires in COVID-19. Background on the study: Nucleic acid was either cDNA or gDNA, and it came from T cells, B-cell-depleted T cells, or PBMCs.

The repertoire was sequenced with immunoSEQ multiplex PCR; TCRdb's copy has only in-frame clones and lacks some. The data contain 350,000 to 400,000 clones, about nine tenths of them singletons. The receptor was isolated from a woman between 40 and 50 years old who had been exposed to COVID-19. The specimen sequenced was PBMCs or T cells enriched from blood (not recorded which).

CDR3 DNA sequence: TGTGCCAGTAGCCTAGGCCGGGGAAACTACAATGAGCAGTTCTTC. Encoded protein: CASSLGRGNYNEQFF. V usage is TRBV19 and J usage is TRBJ2-1, with a tentative D call TRBD2 (5 bases). The CDR3 runs to 15 residues. CDR1 LNHDA and CDR2 SQIVND come from the germline V gene (reference sequence). V lost 6 bases and J 3 bases, leaving 15 bases between the germline ends.